This TCR beta chain emerged from a study of blood T cell repertoires in COVID-19. Study at large: Samples taken during acute and convalescent COVID-19 were collected in the United States, Italy and Spain. The cDNA or gDNA used as material had been derived from T cells, B-cell-depleted T cells, or PBMCs.

The ends lost 1 base at V and 4 bases at J; junction bases unmatched: 2. The germline CDR1 and CDR2 sequences are KGHSH and LQKENI. This CDR3 has 14 amino acids. Authors' analysis steps: By means of reference gene primer amplification, nucleated cell counts were estimated. Assay: immunoSEQ multiplex PCR; the TCRdb copy retains only in-frame clones and omits some. Clone size and V and J calls were adopted from that table, with D and trimming inferred from the DNA. The sample has some 160,000 clones; about 86% are singletons. The specimen sequenced was peripheral blood. The receptor's source is an older man with active or convalescent COVID-19. The chain recombines TRBV18 with TRBJ2-5, with TRBD1 identical over 8 bases. The DNA for the CDR3 is TGTGCCAGCTCACCACGGGACAGGTCAGAGACCCAGTACTTC. Its protein product is CASSPRDRSETQYF.